This T cell receptor (beta chain) was sequenced during a study of OX40 agonist ivuxolimab in advanced cancers. The assay was immunoSEQ multiplex PCR, and TCRdb's table has in-frame clones only and misses some. In the table there are 75,000 to 100,000 clones, 91% of which are singletons. Germline CDR1 SQVTM, CDR2 ANQGSEA. With V trimmed by 7 bases and J by 4 bases, 10 bases remained unmatched. This CDR3 has 14 residues. The gene calls are TRBV29-1 and TRBJ2-1; TRBD2 agrees at 7 bases. Source: CD4+ or CD8+ T cells sorted from blood, taken in a trial of the OX40 agonist ivuxolimab. This receptor was taken from an adult with an advanced solid tumor such as melanoma, head and neck, liver or kidney cancer. Written as DNA, the CDR3 is TGCAGCGGTCGGAGGGAGGGCCTGTACAATGAGCAGTTCTTC. It specifies CSGRREGLYNEQFF.